This is a list of T cell receptor beta chains from one sample in a study of response to subunit inactivated influenza vaccine. TCRdb ran MiXCR on the RT-PCR reads and lists one entry per CDR3 protein. The table lists hundreds of thousands of distinct CDR3 sequences, 14% of them singletons. Sequenced material: PBMCs from blood, taken less than 15 days before vaccination. The receptor set was obtained from a man aged 45-65 years who received an inactivated influenza vaccine. The CDR3 runs from the conserved cysteine through the conserved F or W. D genes are given only for firm matches. Size is omitted from some rows. Given values are once, few, many or a class for expanded clones.

abundance	d_gene	v_gene	j_gene	CDR3nt	CDR3aa
.	TRBD2	TRBV15	TRBJ2-1	TGTGCCACCGTCGGACTTAGCGGGGGGGCGAATGAGCAGTTCTTC	CATVGLSGGANEQFF
many	.	TRBV5-1	TRBJ2-5	TGCGCCAGCAGCTTGGCCAGGAAAATTCAAGAGACCCAGTACTTC	CASSLARKIQETQYF
few	.	TRBV7-9	TRBJ2-3	TGTGCCAGCGATGGGCCAGGGTACACAGATACGCAGTATTTT	CASDGPGYTDTQYF
few	.	TRBV9	TRBJ2-3	TGTGCCAGCAGCGTAACAGGCAGGGGCACAGATACGCAGTATTTT	CASSVTGRGTDTQYF
few	.	TRBV12-3/TRBV12-4	TRBJ1-2	TGTGCCAGCAGTTCAGCCCGCTATGGGGTGGCTATCTATGGCTACACCTTC	CASSSARYGVAIYGYTF
.	.	TRBV29-1	TRBJ1-1	TGCAGCGTCCAATCTGGGTCTCTCAACACTGAAGCTTTCTTT	CSVQSGSLNTEAFF
.	.	TRBV28	TRBJ1-4	TGTGCCAGCAGCAACGGAGGGTCCAATGAAAAACTGTTTTTT	CASSNGGSNEKLFF
many	TRBD2	TRBV12-3/TRBV12-4	TRBJ2-1	TGTGCCAGCAGTTTCCGGGACTACCGATCCAATGAGCAGTTCTTC	CASSFRDYRSNEQFF
.	TRBD1	TRBV5-1	TRBJ2-2	TGCGCCAGCAGCCTTTCGGGACAGGGACCCGGGGAGCTGTTTTTT	CASSLSGQGPGELFF
many	.	TRBV15	TRBJ2-1	TGTGCCACCAGCAGAGACCCGGGATCCTACAATGAGCAGTTCTTC	CATSRDPGSYNEQFF
many	.	TRBV7-2	TRBJ1-1	TGTGCCAGCAGCCCCAAGTTGAACACTGAAGCTTTCTTT	CASSPKLNTEAFF
.	.	TRBV10-3	TRBJ2-7	TGTGCCATCAGTGGGATAGTTTCTAGGGAGCAGTACTTC	CAISGIVSREQYF
.	.	TRBV6-2/TRBV6-3	TRBJ2-7	TGTGCCACAATCCGGGACACCGGTACCTACGAGCAGTACTTC	CATIRDTGTYEQYF
.	.	TRBV6-1	TRBJ2-1	TGTGCCAGCAGCTCTCCCGGCGGCTCCAAGGGCAATGAGCAGTTCTTC	CASSSPGGSKGNEQFF
.	.	TRBV6-2/TRBV6-3	TRBJ2-1	TGTGCCAGCAGTTACTCTCCGATGAATGAGCAGTTCTTC	CASSYSPMNEQFF
.	TRBD1	TRBV6-6	TRBJ2-4	TGTGCCAGCAGACATAGGGACAGCATTCAGTACTTC	CASRHRDSIQYF
few	TRBD1	TRBV7-6	TRBJ1-2	TGTGCCAGCAGCTTGGAGGACAGGGGAATGTATGGCTACACCTTC	CASSLEDRGMYGYTF
.	.	TRBV6-2/TRBV6-3	TRBJ2-5	TGTGCCAGCAGTTACTCGCCGAAGGACTGGGGTTATCAAGAGACCCAGTACTTC	CASSYSPKDWGYQETQYF
many	TRBD2	TRBV9	TRBJ2-7	TGTGCCAGCAGCTCTGGGGGACTAGCGGGTGAGCAGTACTTC	CASSSGGLAGEQYF
.	.	TRBV30	TRBJ2-1	TGTGCCTGGAGTGTAGGGTTAGCGGCCTTGTACAATGAGCAGTTCTTC	CAWSVGLAALYNEQFF
few	.	TRBV7-2	TRBJ1-2	TGTGCCAGCAGCTTACCCCCCGATTATGGCTACACCTTC	CASSLPPDYGYTF
few	.	TRBV9	TRBJ2-5	TGTGCCAGCAGCGTAGGGCCCGAGGCAGAGACCCAGTACTTC	CASSVGPEAETQYF
few	TRBD1	TRBV5-1	TRBJ1-1	TGCGCCAGCAGCAAAGACAGGGTGAGCACTGAAGCTTTCTTT	CASSKDRVSTEAFF